A selection of T cell receptor beta chains follows, all from one sample in a study of blood T cell repertoires in COVID-19. This table comes from immunoSEQ multiplex PCR, and its TCRdb copy is limited to in-frame clones, with some not included. The table lists about 140,000 clones, about four fifths of them singletons, with roughly 10% in the top ten. Sequenced sample: peripheral blood. The receptors stem from a woman aged 80 or over in a cohort sampled during active or convalescent COVID-19. Both conserved end residues are part of each CDR3. A D gene is named only where the DNA matches it firmly. Clone size is not always given. Where it is, it says once, few, many or a class for expanded clones.

TRBD1 few TRBJ1-2 TRBV9 TGTGCCAGCAGCGTACGTTTAAATGACAGGGTTAACTATGGCTACACCTTC CASSVRLNDRVNYGYTF
TRBD2 - TRBJ2-3 TRBV2 TGTGCCAGCAACGCGGGGGCAGATACGCAGTATTTT CASNAGADTQYF
- - TRBJ1-2 TRBV7-2 TGTGCCAGCAGCTTTATCTTTTCGGGATTAGGTGGCTACACCTTC CASSFIFSGLGGYTF
- - TRBJ1-2 TRBV5-4 TGTGCCAGCAGCTCCCAGGGGTTGTACACTGGCTACACCTTC CASSSQGLYTGYTF
- - TRBJ2-5 TRBV28 TGTGCCAGCAGTTCCAGAGGTAGTGCAAGTGAGACCCAGTACTTC CASSSRGSASETQYF
TRBD1 - TRBJ2-3 TRBV5-6 TGTGCCAGCATACTATTGGACAGGGGACGGACAGATACGCAGTATTTT CASILLDRGRTDTQYF
- once TRBJ2-5 TRBV5-1 TGCGCCAGCAGCTTGCAGAGGATTCAGGGAGAGACCCAGTACTTC CASSLQRIQGETQYF
TRBD1 - TRBJ2-5 TRBV7-2 TGTGCCAGCAGCTTACGGGACAGTCAAGAGACCCAGTACTTC CASSLRDSQETQYF
- - TRBJ1-3 TRBV18 TGTGCCAGCTCACGGGCAGGGGATCCTGGAAACACCATATATTTT CASSRAGDPGNTIYF
TRBD1 - TRBJ1-5 TRBV2 TGTGCCAGCAGTGAGGACAGGGGTCACCCCCAGCATTTT CASSEDRGHPQHF
TRBD1 - TRBJ1-1 TRBV5-1 TGCGCCAGCAGCAAAGGGACAGGGGGGAACACTGAAGCTTTCTTT CASSKGTGGNTEAFF
- - TRBJ2-1 TRBV7-3 TGTGCCAGCAGCTCAGGGGTCTTCGTAAACAATGAGCAGTTCTTC CASSSGVFVNNEQFF
TRBD1 - TRBJ1-2 TRBV20-1 TGCAGTGCTAGTCGGGACAGGATAAACTATGGCTACACCTTC CSASRDRINYGYTF
- - TRBJ1-2 TRBV3-1/TRBV3-2 TGTGCCAGCAGACCCCTTGAGGGTTGGGTTGGCTACACCTTC CASRPLEGWVGYTF
- - TRBJ2-3 TRBV11-2 TGTGCCAGCAGAAAAGGAGGGGGCTTCACAGATACGCAGTATTTT CASRKGGGFTDTQYF
- - TRBJ2-1 TRBV11-2 TGTGCCAGCAGCTTTGGCAGGGCCTACAATGAGCAGTTCTTC CASSFGRAYNEQFF
- once TRBJ1-4 TRBV5-5 TGTGCCAGCAGCCTGGACAGCTTATCTAATGAAAAACTGTTTTTT CASSLDSLSNEKLFF
TRBD1 once TRBJ1-2 TRBV11-3 TGTGCCAGCAGCTTATCAGGGGGGTATGGCTACACCTTC CASSLSGGYGYTF
TRBD1 - TRBJ2-2 TRBV25-1 TGTGCCAGCAGTACAGGGGCGAGCACCGGGGAGCTGTTTTTT CASSTGASTGELFF
- - TRBJ2-3 TRBV7-9 TGTGCCAGCAGCCCCGGAGAGGTGGGCGGGGTGACAGATACGCAGTATTTT CASSPGEVGGVTDTQYF
- - TRBJ2-7 TRBV2 TGTGCCAGCAGCCGGGACATTCTCGAGCAGTACTTC CASSRDILEQYF
- - TRBJ2-3 TRBV15 TGTGCCACCAGCAGGGGCGAGGGAACAGATACGCAGTATTTT CATSRGEGTDTQYF
TRBD1 many TRBJ1-6 TRBV19 TGTGCCAGCCGACTCAACGGACAGGGAGGTTCACCCCTCCACTTT CASRLNGQGGSPLHF
- - TRBJ2-1 TRBV11-3 TGTGCCAGCAGCACTAGCTCCTACAATGAGCAGTTCTTC CASSTSSYNEQFF
- - TRBJ2-2 TRBV7-9 TGTGCCAGCAGCTTATTCAGGGTGGCCACCGGGGAGCTGTTTTTT CASSLFRVATGELFF
- - TRBJ1-2 TRBV7-9 TGTGCCAGCAGCCGCGGCAGTACTAACTATGGCTACACCTTC CASSRGSTNYGYTF
- - TRBJ1-2 TRBV2 TGTGCCAGCAGCCCCCTTGGCGGCTACACCTTC CASSPLGGYTF
TRBD1 - TRBJ1-6 TRBV3-1/TRBV3-2 TGTGCCAGCAGCCGAGAGAGGGACAGGGTTCTGGTGAATTCACCCCTCCACTTT CASSRERDRVLVNSPLHF
TRBD1 - TRBJ2-3 TRBV28 TGTGCCAGCAGCCCCACCGGGACAGGGAATTCAGATACGCAGTATTTT CASSPTGTGNSDTQYF
- - TRBJ1-2 TRBV29-1 TGCAGCGCCCGGGAAGGTGGCTACACCTTC CSAREGGYTF
- once TRBJ2-1 TRBV14 TGTGCCAGCAGCCAACTAGGGGATTACAATGAGCAGTTCTTC CASSQLGDYNEQFF
TRBD1 - TRBJ2-5 TRBV7-3 TGTGCCAGCAGCTTTACAGGGGCTGGAGAGACCCAGTACTTC CASSFTGAGETQYF
TRBD1 - TRBJ2-6 TRBV5-1 TGCGCCAGCAGCTTCGGGACAGAAAGCTCTGGGGCCAACGTCCTGACTTTC CASSFGTESSGANVLTF
- - TRBJ2-2 TRBV5-6 TGTGCCAGCAGCCGCATGACACTGAACACCGGGGAGCTGTTTTTT CASSRMTLNTGELFF
TRBD1 once TRBJ1-1 TRBV3-1/TRBV3-2 TGTGCCAGCAGCCAATGGGGGACAGGGTACTCGAACACTGAAGCTTTCTTT CASSQWGTGYSNTEAFF
- many TRBJ1-1 TRBV7-9 TGTGCCAGCAGCGTAACAGGGTCTGAAGCTTTCTTT CASSVTGSEAFF
- - TRBJ1-5 TRBV5-3 TGTGCCAGAAGCTTGGGTACAAAGCAGCCCCAGCATTTT CARSLGTKQPQHF
TRBD1 - TRBJ1-2 TRBV6-5 TGTGCCAGCAGTTACTCCGGACAGGGAGGCTATGGCTACACCTTC CASSYSGQGGYGYTF
- - TRBJ2-1 TRBV5-4 TGTGCCAGCAGCTTGCGCGGGGACAATGAGCAGTTCTTC CASSLRGDNEQFF
- - TRBJ1-2 TRBV28 TGTGCCAGCAGTTTAAGAGTACGGTCCCCTGGAGCCACCTTC CASSLRVRSPGATF
TRBD1 - TRBJ2-2 TRBV5-1 TGCGCCAGCAGCTTGGTGGGACAGGGAAGCACCGGGGAGCTGTTTTTT CASSLVGQGSTGELFF
TRBD2 few TRBJ2-7 TRBV5-1 TGCGCCAGCAGACTCGGGGGGATTGGCTACGAGCAGTACTTC CASRLGGIGYEQYF
- - TRBJ2-3 TRBV24-1 TGTGCCACCAGTGATTTGCTAGCGTATACGCAGTATTTT CATSDLLAYTQYF
- - TRBJ1-5 TRBV21-1 TGTGCCGGGGGACAGGGGCTTAATCAGCCCCAGCATTTT CAGGQGLNQPQHF
TRBD2 - TRBJ2-5 TRBV4-1 TGCGCCAGCAGCCAAGCACCGACCGGTAGCGGGTACCAAGAGACCCAGTACTTC CASSQAPTGSGYQETQYF
- - TRBJ1-6 TRBV5-8 TGTGCCAGCAGCGAACGGTCCTTTTCACCCCTCCACTTT CASSERSFSPLHF